This record concerns one TCR beta chain sequence. This CDR3 has 14 amino acids. Germline-derived CDR1 and CDR2 are LNHDA and SQIVND (reference sequence). The V segment lost 7 bases and the J segment 5 bases; nucleotides outside the gene matches: 9. The record originates from a study of blood T cell repertoires in COVID-19. At the level of the study: The United States, Italy and Spain supplied acute and convalescent COVID-19 samples.

Sequencing was performed with immunoSEQ multiplex PCR; in TCRdb, only in-frame clones are kept and a portion is missing. The top ten clones hold roughly 30% of a sample with roughly 76,000 clones, roughly 84% of them seen once. The clonotype was recovered from a woman aged 80 or over with active or convalescent COVID-19. Source material: peripheral blood. The gene calls are TRBV19 and TRBJ2-5, with 8 bases matching TRBD2. DNA of the CDR3: TGTGCCAGTAAGGACGGGGGGGCCTTGGAGACCCAGTACTTC. Translation: CASKDGGALETQYF.